This TCR beta chain was recovered during a study of beta chain features in type 1 diabetes. The study, taken as a whole, reports: Amplification by PCR could prefer shorter templates, with the same effect in patients and controls. Relative to healthy donors, patients appeared to have naive, central memory and Treg TCRB repertoires that were more similar.

CD45RO/CCR7/CD25/CD127/CD95/CD27 separated CD4+ naive, central memory, regulatory and stem cell-like memory cells by sorting. Once sorted, every population was more than 95% pure. Germline V gene lookup returns CDR1 SNHLY and CDR2 FYNNEI. The length of the CDR3 is 13 residues. Trimming shortened V by 8 bases and J by 5 bases, and 13 bases separated the two germline ends. The study reverse transcribed the entire isolated RNA, so it sequenced expressed TCRB transcripts. Sequenced by immunoSEQ multiplex PCR; TCRdb stores in-frame clones only, minus some. In the table there are nearly 350,000 clones, 6.5% to 10% of which are singletons. Notes on this clone: Its cognate antigen is unknown.

Sequencing used central memory CD4+ T cells from blood. This sequence originates from a woman aged 18-29 years in good health. The chain uses TRBV2 and TRBJ1-5; tentative D call: TRBD1 (6 bases). The CDR3 loop reads CASGLTGDQPQHF. The CDR3 bases are TGTGCCAGCGGGTTGACAGGAGATCAGCCCCAGCATTTT.